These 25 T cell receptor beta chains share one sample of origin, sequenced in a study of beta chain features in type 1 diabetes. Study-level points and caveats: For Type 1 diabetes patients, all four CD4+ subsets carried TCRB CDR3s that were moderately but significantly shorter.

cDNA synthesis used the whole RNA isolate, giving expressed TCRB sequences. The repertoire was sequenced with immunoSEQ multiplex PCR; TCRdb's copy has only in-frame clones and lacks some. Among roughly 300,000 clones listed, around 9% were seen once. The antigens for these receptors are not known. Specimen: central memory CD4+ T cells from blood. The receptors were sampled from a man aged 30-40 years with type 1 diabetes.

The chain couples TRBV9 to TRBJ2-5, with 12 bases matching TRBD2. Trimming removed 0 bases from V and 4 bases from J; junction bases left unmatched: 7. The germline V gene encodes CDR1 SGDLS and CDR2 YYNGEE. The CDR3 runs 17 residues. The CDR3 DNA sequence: TGTGCCAGCAGCGTAGCCCCACTAGCGGGGGGAGGAGAGACCCAGTACTTC. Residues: CASSVAPLAGGGETQYF.

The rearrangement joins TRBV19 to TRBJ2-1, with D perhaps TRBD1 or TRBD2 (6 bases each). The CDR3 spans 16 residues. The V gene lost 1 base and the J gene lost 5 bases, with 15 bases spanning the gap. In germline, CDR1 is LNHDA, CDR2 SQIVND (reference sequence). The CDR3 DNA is TGTGCCAGTAGTATAGCTGTGGGGGGCGCCCACAATGAGCAGTTCTTC. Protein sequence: CASSIAVGGAHNEQFF.

The CDR3 reads CASNPEHRYNSPLHF. DNA of the CDR3: TGTGCCAGTAACCCGGAACACCGATATAATTCACCCCTCCACTTT. The chain uses TRBV19 and TRBJ1-6, with unresolved D. CDR1 is LNHDA, CDR2 SQIVND, per germline (reference sequence). With 7 bases removed from V and 4 bases from J, the gap between germline ends came to 14 bases. CDR3 size: 15 residues.

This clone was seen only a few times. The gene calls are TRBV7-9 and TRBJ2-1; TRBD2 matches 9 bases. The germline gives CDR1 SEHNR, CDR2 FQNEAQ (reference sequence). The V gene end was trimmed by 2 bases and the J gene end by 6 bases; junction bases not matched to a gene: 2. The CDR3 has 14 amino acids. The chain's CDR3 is CASSLNSGGNEQFF. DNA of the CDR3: TGTGCCAGCAGCTTAAATAGCGGGGGCAATGAGCAGTTCTTC.

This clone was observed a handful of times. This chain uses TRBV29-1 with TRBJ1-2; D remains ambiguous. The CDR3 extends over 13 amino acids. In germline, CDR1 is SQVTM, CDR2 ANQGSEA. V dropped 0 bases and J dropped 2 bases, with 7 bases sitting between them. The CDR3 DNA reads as TGCAGCGTTGAAGATCACGGGAACTATGGCTACACCTTC. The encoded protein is CSVEDHGNYGYTF.

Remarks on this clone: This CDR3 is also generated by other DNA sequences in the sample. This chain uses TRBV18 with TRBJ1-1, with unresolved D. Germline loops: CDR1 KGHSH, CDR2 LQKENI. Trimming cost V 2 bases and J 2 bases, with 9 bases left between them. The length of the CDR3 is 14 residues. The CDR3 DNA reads TGTGCCAGCTCACCAGGGGTCTCTAACACTGAAGCTTTCTTT. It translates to CASSPGVSNTEAFF.

The CDR3 loop reads CASSDEGTDTQYF. The CDR3 DNA reads as TGTGCCAGCAGTGATGAGGGGACAGATACGCAGTATTTT. The V call is TRBV6-1, the J call TRBJ2-3, with D possibly being TRBD1 or TRBD2 (5 bases each). The germline V gene encodes CDR1 MNHNS and CDR2 SASEGT. The germline V and J ends were trimmed by 3 bases and 3 bases, with 7 bases remaining between them. The CDR3 runs 13 residues.

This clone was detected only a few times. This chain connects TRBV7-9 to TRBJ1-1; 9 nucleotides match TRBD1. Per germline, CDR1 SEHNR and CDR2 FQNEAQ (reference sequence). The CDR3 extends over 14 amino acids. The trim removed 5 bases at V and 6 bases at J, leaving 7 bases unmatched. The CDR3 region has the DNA TGTGCCAGCAGCCTGGGACAGGGCAGGGCTGAAGCTTTCTTT. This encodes CASSLGQGRAEAFF. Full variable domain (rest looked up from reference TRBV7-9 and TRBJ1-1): DTGVSQNPRHKITKRGQNVTFRCDPISEHNRLYWYRQTLGQGPEFLTYFQNEAQLEKSRLLSDRFSAERPKGSFSTLEIQRTEQGDSAMYLCASSLGQGRAEAFFGQGTRLTVV.

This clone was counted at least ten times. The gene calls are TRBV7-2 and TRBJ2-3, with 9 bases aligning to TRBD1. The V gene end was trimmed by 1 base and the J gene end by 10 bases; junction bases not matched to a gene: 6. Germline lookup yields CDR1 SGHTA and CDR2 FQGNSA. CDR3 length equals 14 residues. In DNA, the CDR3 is TGTGCCAGCAGCTTAGAGGACAGGGGCCAAGCGCAGTATTTT. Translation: CASSLEDRGQAQYF.

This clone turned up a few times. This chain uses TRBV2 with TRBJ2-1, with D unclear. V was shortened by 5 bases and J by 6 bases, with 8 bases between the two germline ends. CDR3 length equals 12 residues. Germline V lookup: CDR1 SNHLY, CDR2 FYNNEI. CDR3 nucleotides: TGTGCCAGCAGTCTCCAGAGCAATGAGCAGTTCTTC. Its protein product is CASSLQSNEQFF.

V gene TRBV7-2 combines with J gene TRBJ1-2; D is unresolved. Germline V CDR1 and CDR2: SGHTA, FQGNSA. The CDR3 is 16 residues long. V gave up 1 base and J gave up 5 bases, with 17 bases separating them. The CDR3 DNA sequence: TGTGCCAGCAGCTTAGTAGCGGAGGAGCGGATATATGGCTACACCTTC. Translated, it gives CASSLVAEERIYGYTF.

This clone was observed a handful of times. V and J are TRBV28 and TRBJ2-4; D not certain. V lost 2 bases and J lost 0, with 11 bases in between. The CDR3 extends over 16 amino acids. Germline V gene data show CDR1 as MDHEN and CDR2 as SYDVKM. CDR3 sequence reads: CASSLNGILAKNIQYF. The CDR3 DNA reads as TGTGCCAGCAGTTTAAATGGGATACTAGCCAAAAACATTCAGTACTTC.

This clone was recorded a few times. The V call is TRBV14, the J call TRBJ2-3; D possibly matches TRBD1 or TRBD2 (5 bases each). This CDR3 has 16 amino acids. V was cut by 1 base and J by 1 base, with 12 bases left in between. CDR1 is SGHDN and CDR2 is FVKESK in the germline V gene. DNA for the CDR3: TGTGCCAGCAGCCAAGTGTCGGGACGCCGCACAGATACGCAGTATTTT. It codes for CASSQVSGRRTDTQYF.

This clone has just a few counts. The CDR3 DNA reads TGTGCCAGCAGCTTAACCGGTGAAAAACTGTTTTTT. Translation: CASSLTGEKLFF. J is TRBJ1-4 and V is TRBV7-2, with D uncertain. This CDR3 has 12 residues. The V gene's germline CDR1 is SGHTA and CDR2 FQGNSA. V was cut by 2 bases and J by 7 bases, with 5 bases left in between. The entire variable domain, with the rest obtained from reference TRBV7-2 and TRBJ1-4, is as follows: GAGVSQSPSNKVTEKGKDVELRCDPISGHTALYWYRQSLGQGLEFLIYFQGNSAPDKSGLPSDRFSAERTGGSVSTLTIQRTQQEDSAVYLCASSLTGEKLFFGSGTQLSVL.

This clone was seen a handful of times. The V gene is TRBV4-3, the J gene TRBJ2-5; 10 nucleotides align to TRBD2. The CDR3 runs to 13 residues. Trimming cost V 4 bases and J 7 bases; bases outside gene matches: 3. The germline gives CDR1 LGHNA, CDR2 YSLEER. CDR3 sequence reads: CASSRSSGGTQYF. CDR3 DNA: TGCGCCAGCAGCCGATCTAGCGGGGGGACCCAGTACTTC.

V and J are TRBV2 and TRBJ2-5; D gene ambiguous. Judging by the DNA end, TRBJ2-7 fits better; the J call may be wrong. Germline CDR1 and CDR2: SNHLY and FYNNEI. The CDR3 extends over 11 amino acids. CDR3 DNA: TGTGCCAGCAGCCTTTACTACGAGCAGTACTTC. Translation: CASSLYYEQYF.

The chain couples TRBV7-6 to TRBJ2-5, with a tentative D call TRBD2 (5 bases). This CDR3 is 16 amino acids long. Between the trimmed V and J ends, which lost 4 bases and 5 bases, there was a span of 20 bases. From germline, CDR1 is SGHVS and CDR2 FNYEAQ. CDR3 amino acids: CASSSDSGSYPETQYF. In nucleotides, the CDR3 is TGTGCCAGCAGCTCGGACTCCGGATCTTATCCGGAGACCCAGTACTTC.

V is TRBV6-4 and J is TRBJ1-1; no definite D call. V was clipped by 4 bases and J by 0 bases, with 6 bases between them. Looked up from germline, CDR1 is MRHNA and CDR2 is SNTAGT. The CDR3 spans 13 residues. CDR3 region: CASSAGMNTEAFF. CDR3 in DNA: TGTGCCAGCAGTGCTGGAATGAACACTGAAGCTTTCTTT.

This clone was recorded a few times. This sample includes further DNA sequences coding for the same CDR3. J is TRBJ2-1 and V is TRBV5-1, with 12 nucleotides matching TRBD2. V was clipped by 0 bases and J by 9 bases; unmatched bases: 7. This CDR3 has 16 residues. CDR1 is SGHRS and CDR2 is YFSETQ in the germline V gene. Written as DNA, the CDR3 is TGCGCCAGCAGCTTGGATGCTAGCGGGGGGGCAGGTGAGCAGTTCTTC. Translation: CASSLDASGGAGEQFF.

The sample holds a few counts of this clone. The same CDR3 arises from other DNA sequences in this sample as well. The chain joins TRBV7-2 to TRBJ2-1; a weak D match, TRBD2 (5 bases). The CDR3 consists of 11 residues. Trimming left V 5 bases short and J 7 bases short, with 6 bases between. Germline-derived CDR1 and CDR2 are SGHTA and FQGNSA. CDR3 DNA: TGTGCCAGCAGCGGGGAGAATGAGCAGTTCTTC. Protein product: CASSGENEQFF.

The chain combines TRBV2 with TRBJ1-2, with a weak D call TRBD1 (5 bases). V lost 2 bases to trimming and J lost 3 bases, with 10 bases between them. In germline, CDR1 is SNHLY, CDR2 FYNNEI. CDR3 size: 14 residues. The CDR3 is CASSEMEGDYGYTF. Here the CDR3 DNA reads TGTGCCAGCAGTGAAATGGAAGGGGACTATGGCTACACCTTC.

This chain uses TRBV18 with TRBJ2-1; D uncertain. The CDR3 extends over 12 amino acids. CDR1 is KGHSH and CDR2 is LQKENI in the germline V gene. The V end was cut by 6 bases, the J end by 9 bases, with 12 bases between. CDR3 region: CASSPTSGEQFF. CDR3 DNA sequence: TGTGCCAGCTCCCCTACATCGGGTGAGCAGTTCTTC.

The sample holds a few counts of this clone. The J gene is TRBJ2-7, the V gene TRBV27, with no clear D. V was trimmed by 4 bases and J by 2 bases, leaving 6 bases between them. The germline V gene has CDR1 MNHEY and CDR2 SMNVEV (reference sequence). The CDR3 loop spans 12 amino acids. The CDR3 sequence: CASSSPAYEQYF. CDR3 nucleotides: TGTGCCAGCAGTTCGCCCGCCTACGAGCAGTACTTC.

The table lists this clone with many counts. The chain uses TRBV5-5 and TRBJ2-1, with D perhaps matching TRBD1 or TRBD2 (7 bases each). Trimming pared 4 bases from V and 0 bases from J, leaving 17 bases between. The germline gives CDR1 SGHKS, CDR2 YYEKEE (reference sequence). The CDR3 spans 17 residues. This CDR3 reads CASSPPAGTVSYNEQFF. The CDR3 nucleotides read TGTGCCAGCAGCCCCCCAGCGGGGACAGTCTCCTACAATGAGCAGTTCTTC.

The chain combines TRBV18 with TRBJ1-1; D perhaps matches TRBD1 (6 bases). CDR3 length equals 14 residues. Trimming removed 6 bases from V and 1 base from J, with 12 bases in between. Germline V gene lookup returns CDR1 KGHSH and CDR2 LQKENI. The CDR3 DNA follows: TGTGCCAGCTCGGCCGGGACATCGAACACTGAAGCTTTCTTT. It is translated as CASSAGTSNTEAFF. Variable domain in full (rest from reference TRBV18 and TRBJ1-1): NAGVMQNPRHLVRRRGQEARLRCSPMKGHSHVYWYRQLPEEGLKFMVYLQKENIIDESGMPKERFSAEFPKEGPSILRIQQVVRGDSAAYFCASSAGTSNTEAFFGQGTRLTVV.